Presented here are 10 T cell receptor beta chains from one specimen sequenced in a study of shared clonotypes between healthy human individuals. Profiled with immunoSEQ multiplex PCR; TCRdb holds only in-frame clones, not every one. The sample holds 2 million to 2.5 million clones, 85% to 95% seen once. Input material: naive CD4+ T cells from PBMCs. Regarding subset: CD45RA+ positively selected. The origin of the receptors is a man between 18 and 29 years old in good health. Some clones in this sample may be carry-over from other donors' samples.

In nucleotides, the CDR3 is TGTGCCAGCAGCCCGGCCTACAGTACTGACGAAGCTTTCTTT. Encoded protein: CASSPAYSTDEAFF. The rearrangement links TRBV5-4 to TRBJ1-1, with unresolved D. This CDR3 comprises 14 residues. CDR1 is SGHNT, CDR2 YYREEE, per germline (reference sequence). V was trimmed by 4 bases and J by 8 bases, leaving 18 bases between them.

This rearrangement joins TRBV4-2 to TRBJ2-3, with 11 bases identical to TRBD2. The CDR3 extends over 16 amino acids. Germline assignment: CDR1 LGHNA and CDR2 YNFKEQ. Trimming took 4 bases from V and 6 from J; bases not matched to a gene: 9. CDR3 protein: CASSLGSGTSGDTQYF. The CDR3 DNA reads TGTGCCAGCAGCCTGGGGTCCGGGACTAGCGGTGATACGCAGTATTTT.

V usage is TRBV6-5 and J usage is TRBJ1-2; possibly TRBD1 for D (6 bases). The CDR3 contains 15 residues. Germline CDR1 and CDR2: MNHEY and SVGAGI. Trimming cost V 2 bases and J 11 bases, with 21 bases left between them. CDR3 residues: CASSYRPITGRLYTF. The CDR3 DNA sequence: TGTGCCAGCAGTTACCGGCCTATAACAGGGAGACTGTACACCTTC.

J is TRBJ1-4 and V is TRBV4-3, with D perhaps matching TRBD1 (5 bases). Trimming pared 4 bases from V and 5 bases from J, leaving 17 bases between. CDR1 is LGHNA, CDR2 YSLEER, per germline. This CDR3 region has 16 residues. The CDR3 protein is CASSRVGEVGNEKLFF. In nucleotides, the CDR3 is TGCGCCAGCAGCCGTGTAGGGGAAGTCGGCAATGAAAAACTGTTTTTT.

V is TRBV7-6 and J is TRBJ2-7; TRBD2 aligns across 8 bases. The V gene end was trimmed by 5 bases and the J gene end by 2 bases; junction bases not matched to a gene: 8. The V gene's germline CDR1 is SGHVS and CDR2 FNYEAQ. CDR3 length equals 15 residues. The CDR3 here is CASSLREGGPYEQYF. For the CDR3, the DNA is TGTGCCAGCAGCCTCCGGGAGGGAGGCCCCTACGAGCAGTACTTC.

In its sample, this clone was seen once. The chain joins TRBV6-1 to TRBJ2-7, with 8 positions matching TRBD2. The germline gives CDR1 MNHNS, CDR2 SASEGT. V was pared by 8 bases and J by 0 bases, with 6 bases of the junction left unmatched. The CDR3 loop spans 14 amino acids. DNA for the CDR3: TGTGCCAGCTACAGCGGGAGTATCTCCTACGAGCAGTACTTC. This encodes CASYSGSISYEQYF.

Here the CDR3 DNA reads TGTGCCAGCAGTATCGACAGGGTTGGAAACACCATATATTTT. Its translation: CASSIDRVGNTIYF. The V gene is TRBV6-1, the J gene TRBJ1-3; 7 bases match TRBD1. Unmatched junction bases numbered 4, after V lost 5 bases and J lost 3 bases. The CDR3 loop spans 14 amino acids. Germline V gene data show CDR1 as MNHNS and CDR2 as SASEGT.

This clone was detected only once. This CDR3 is also generated by other DNA sequences in the sample. The rearrangement uses TRBV5-1 and TRBJ1-3; 8 bases align to TRBD1. Germline V gene data show CDR1 as SGHRS and CDR2 as YFSETQ. Trimming cost V 4 bases and J 1 base; bases outside gene matches: 1. The CDR3 contains 14 residues. The CDR3 bases are TGCGCCAGCAGCAGGACAGGGTCTGGAAACACCATATATTTT. Encoded protein: CASSRTGSGNTIYF.

The chain combines TRBV18 with TRBJ2-3, with 10 bases identical to TRBD2. CDR1 and CDR2 from the germline V gene are KGHSH and LQKENI. Germline trimming cut 3 bases from V and 4 bases from J; bases unmatched to any gene: 13. The CDR3 is 18 amino acids. The CDR3 region is CASSPLDILAGEADTQYF. The DNA of the CDR3 is TGTGCCAGCTCACCCCTAGATATTCTAGCGGGAGAGGCAGATACGCAGTATTTT.

The J gene is TRBJ2-3, the V gene TRBV6-4; perhaps TRBD2 as D (5 bases). CDR1 and CDR2 (germline): MRHNA, SNTAGT. Trimming removed 6 bases at V and 2 bases at J, with 18 bases between. This CDR3 contains 16 residues. CDR3 residues: CASRAGRAGDTDTQYF. CDR3 DNA sequence: TGTGCCAGCAGGGCGGGTAGGGCCGGCGACACAGATACGCAGTATTTT.